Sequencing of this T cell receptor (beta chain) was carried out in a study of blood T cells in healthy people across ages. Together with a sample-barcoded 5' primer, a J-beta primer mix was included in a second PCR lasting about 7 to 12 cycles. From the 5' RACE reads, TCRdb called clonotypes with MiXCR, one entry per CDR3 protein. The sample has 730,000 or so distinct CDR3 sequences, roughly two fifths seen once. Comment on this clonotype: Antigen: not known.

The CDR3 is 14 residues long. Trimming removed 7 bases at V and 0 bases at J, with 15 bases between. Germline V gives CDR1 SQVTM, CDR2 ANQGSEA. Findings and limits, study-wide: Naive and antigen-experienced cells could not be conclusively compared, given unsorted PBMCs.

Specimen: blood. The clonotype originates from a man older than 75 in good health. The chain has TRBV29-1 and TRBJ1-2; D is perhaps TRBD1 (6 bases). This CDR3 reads CSADGQQANYGYTF. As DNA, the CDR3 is TGCAGCGCTGACGGACAGCAAGCTAACTATGGCTACACCTTC. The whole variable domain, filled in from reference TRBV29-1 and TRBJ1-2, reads SAVISQKPSRDICQRGTSLTIQCQVDSQVTMMFWYRQQPGQSLTLIATANQGSEATYESGFVIDKFPISRPNLTFSTLTVSNMSPEDSSIYLCSADGQQANYGYTFGSGTRLTVV.